This is a list of T cell receptor beta chains from one sample in a study of OX40 agonist ivuxolimab in advanced cancers. Some clones are missing from TCRdb's copy, which holds only in-frame ones; the method was immunoSEQ multiplex PCR. The profile covers some 8,800 clones, with about 88% appearing a single time and approximately 10% taken by the ten largest. Sequencing used CD4+ or CD8+ T cells sorted from blood, obtained in a trial of the OX40 agonist ivuxolimab. These receptors originate from an adult with an advanced solid tumor such as melanoma, head and neck, liver or kidney cancer. Both conserved end residues are part of each CDR3. Fields, in order: V gene, clone size, D gene, J gene, CDR3 DNA, CDR3 protein. D genes are given only for firm matches. Clone size, where shown, is once, few, many, or a class for clones that have expanded.

V: TRBV7-6; size: -; D: TRBD2; J: TRBJ2-7; DNA: TGTGCCAGCAGCCCGGCGGGGGGGGGATACGAGCAGTACTTC; CDR3: CASSPAGGGYEQYF
V: TRBV4-2; size: -; D: -; J: TRBJ2-6; DNA: TGTGCCAGCAGCCAAGCGATCATACAGGGAAGCTCTGGGGCCAACGTCCTGACTTTC; CDR3: CASSQAIIQGSSGANVLTF
V: TRBV7-9; size: -; D: -; J: TRBJ1-1; DNA: TGTGCCAGCAGCCCGTCTATCATGAACACTGAAGCTTTCTTT; CDR3: CASSPSIMNTEAFF
V: TRBV4-1; size: -; D: TRBD1; J: TRBJ2-7; DNA: TGCGCCAGCAGCTGGGGACAGGGTGGTATCGAGCAGTACTTC; CDR3: CASSWGQGGIEQYF
V: TRBV15; size: few; D: TRBD2; J: TRBJ2-5; DNA: TGTGCCACCAGCAGAGAGAATAGCGGGGGGAGTGAGACCCAGTACTTC; CDR3: CATSRENSGGSETQYF
V: TRBV5-4; size: once; D: -; J: TRBJ2-7; DNA: TGTGCCAGCAGTTCGGACTACTACGAGCAGTACTTC; CDR3: CASSSDYYEQYF
V: TRBV5-4; size: -; D: -; J: TRBJ1-2; DNA: TGTGCCAGCACCAATCCCACGGATCAGGGGCTCTATGGCTACACCTTC; CDR3: CASTNPTDQGLYGYTF
V: TRBV6-1; size: -; D: -; J: TRBJ2-2; DNA: TGTGCCAGCAGTGTCACACAGGGGGGGACCGGGGAGCTGTTTTTT; CDR3: CASSVTQGGTGELFF
V: TRBV5-6; size: -; D: -; J: TRBJ2-7; DNA: TGTGCCAGCAGCTTGGAGGGGGGGGGCTACGAGCAGTACTTC; CDR3: CASSLEGGGYEQYF
V: TRBV28; size: -; D: TRBD1; J: TRBJ2-7; DNA: TGTGCCAGCAGTCCTCGGACAGGCCCCTACGAGCAGTACTTC; CDR3: CASSPRTGPYEQYF
V: TRBV5-4; size: -; D: -; J: TRBJ1-1; DNA: TGTGCCAGCAGGATCATGGGGACAGAAGCTTTCTTT; CDR3: CASRIMGTEAFF
V: TRBV27; size: -; D: TRBD2; J: TRBJ2-1; DNA: TGTGCCAGCAGTTTCAGCGGGGCTGAGCAGTTCTTC; CDR3: CASSFSGAEQFF
V: TRBV4-1; size: -; D: -; J: TRBJ1-6; DNA: TGCGCCAGCAGCCGGCCAGGGCGGGATAATTCACCCCTCCACTTT; CDR3: CASSRPGRDNSPLHF
V: TRBV7-8; size: once; D: TRBD1; J: TRBJ1-1; DNA: TGTGCCAGCAGCCTCTACAGGGGGGCAGGGAACACTGAAGCTTTCTTT; CDR3: CASSLYRGAGNTEAFF
V: TRBV7-9; size: -; D: -; J: TRBJ2-7; DNA: TGTGCCAGCAGCTTAGCGCACGGGCAGGGCAACTCCTACGAGCAGTACTTC; CDR3: CASSLAHGQGNSYEQYF
V: TRBV6-5; size: once; D: -; J: TRBJ1-2; DNA: TGTGCCAGCAGTTACAGCAGGGCAGGAGGCTACACCTTC; CDR3: CASSYSRAGGYTF
V: TRBV6-5; size: -; D: -; J: TRBJ2-7; DNA: TGTGCCAGCAGTTACTTAGAGGGGGGTTTTTACGAGCAGTACTTC; CDR3: CASSYLEGGFYEQYF
V: TRBV7-2; size: -; D: -; J: TRBJ2-7; DNA: TGTGCCAGCAGCCCGGCCTACGAGCAGTACTTC; CDR3: CASSPAYEQYF
V: TRBV19; size: -; D: TRBD1; J: TRBJ2-1; DNA: TGTGCCAGTAGTAACCAAGGACAGGCCTACAATGAGCAGTTCTTC; CDR3: CASSNQGQAYNEQFF
V: TRBV7-9; size: -; D: TRBD2; J: TRBJ2-1; DNA: TGTGCCAGCAGCCCGGGACTAGCGGGGAAGTTCTTC; CDR3: CASSPGLAGKFF
V: TRBV19; size: -; D: -; J: TRBJ1-1; DNA: TGTGCCAGTAGTATCCCTAAGACAGGTTTGAACACTGAAGCTTTCTTT; CDR3: CASSIPKTGLNTEAFF
V: TRBV5-8; size: -; D: -; J: TRBJ1-2; DNA: TGTGCCAGCAGCTTCCGGGGACAACTAATGCTTAACTATGGCTACACCTTC; CDR3: CASSFRGQLMLNYGYTF
V: TRBV6-1; size: -; D: TRBD1; J: TRBJ2-7; DNA: TGTGCCAGCAGTGAACTTCGGGACAGCTCCTACGAGCAGTACTTC; CDR3: CASSELRDSSYEQYF
V: TRBV5-1; size: once; D: -; J: TRBJ2-7; DNA: TGCGCCAGCAGACTTTCCGGGACAGAGCAGTACTTC; CDR3: CASRLSGTEQYF
V: TRBV28; size: -; D: TRBD2; J: TRBJ2-1; DNA: TGTGCCAGCAGTGGGAGCGGGAGTATATCTCAAAATGAGCAGTTCTTC; CDR3: CASSGSGSISQNEQFF
V: TRBV13; size: -; D: -; J: TRBJ1-3; DNA: TGTGCCAGCAGCTTAGGTGGTCGCTCTGGAAACACCATATATTTT; CDR3: CASSLGGRSGNTIYF
V: TRBV6-4; size: -; D: -; J: TRBJ2-5; DNA: TGTGCCAGCAGTGACGGCAGGGCGGGGGAGACCCAGTACTTC; CDR3: CASSDGRAGETQYF
V: TRBV5-1; size: -; D: -; J: TRBJ1-4; DNA: TGCGCCAGCAGCCCGGACAGTCCAACTAATGAAAAACTGTTTTTT; CDR3: CASSPDSPTNEKLFF
V: TRBV27; size: -; D: TRBD2; J: TRBJ2-2; DNA: TGTGCCAGCAGCTTTCCTCTAGCGGGGGGGCCCGGGGAGCTGTTTTTT; CDR3: CASSFPLAGGPGELFF
V: TRBV23-1; size: -; D: -; J: TRBJ2-5; DNA: TGCGCCAGCAGCCGACCCTTAGGGGCGGACCCCCCCAAAGAGACCCAGTACTTC; CDR3: CASSRPLGADPPKETQYF
V: TRBV7-9; size: -; D: -; J: TRBJ2-7; DNA: TGTGCCAGCGGGGACTCCTACGAGCAGTACTTC; CDR3: CASGDSYEQYF
V: TRBV5-1; size: once; D: TRBD1; J: TRBJ1-6; DNA: TGCGCCAGTAGGGGACAGGGTAATTCACCCCTCCACTTT; CDR3: CASRGQGNSPLHF
V: TRBV10-3; size: -; D: -; J: TRBJ2-5; DNA: TGTGCCATCAGGCCGGAGGGGAATCTTCAAGAGACCCAGTACTTC; CDR3: CAIRPEGNLQETQYF
V: TRBV7-9; size: once; D: TRBD1; J: TRBJ2-7; DNA: TGTGCCAGCAGCTCGACAGGGGACGAGCAGTACTTC; CDR3: CASSSTGDEQYF
V: TRBV4-1; size: once; D: -; J: TRBJ1-1; DNA: TGCGCCAGCAGCCACGGGCCGGCAGATAACACTGAAGCTTTCTTT; CDR3: CASSHGPADNTEAFF
V: TRBV15; size: -; D: -; J: TRBJ1-4; DNA: TGTGCCACCAGAGGGGGGGAAGCAACTAATGAAAAACTGTTTTTT; CDR3: CATRGGEATNEKLFF
V: TRBV5-4; size: -; D: TRBD1; J: TRBJ2-5; DNA: TGTGCCAGCAGCGGGACAGGGGGCGAGGAGACCCAGTACTTC; CDR3: CASSGTGGEETQYF
V: TRBV2; size: -; D: TRBD1; J: TRBJ2-1; DNA: TGTGCCAGCAGGAGGACAGGGTCGAGGGATGAGCAGTTCTTC; CDR3: CASRRTGSRDEQFF
V: TRBV19; size: -; D: -; J: TRBJ2-3; DNA: TGTGCCAGTAGCCTAAATAGCGGCTCGAACACAGATACGCAGTATTTT; CDR3: CASSLNSGSNTDTQYF
V: TRBV7-8; size: -; D: -; J: TRBJ2-2; DNA: TGTGCCAGCAGCTTAGGAGTAAGCACCGGGGAGCTGTTTTTT; CDR3: CASSLGVSTGELFF